The 18 T cell receptor beta chains given below trace back to one sample, sequenced in a study of neoadjuvant nivolumab and ipilimumab in lung cancer. Sequencing was performed with immunoSEQ multiplex PCR; in TCRdb, only in-frame clones are kept and a portion is missing. The sample lists 40,000 to 60,000 clones; roughly 89% were seen once. The specimen comprised blood, sampled before neoadjuvant nivolumab, alone or with ipilimumab. The source is an adult with non-small cell lung cancer. Some clones in this sample may be carry-over from other donors' samples.

V is TRBV6-9 and J is TRBJ2-7; 13 bases line up with TRBD2. Germline loops: CDR1 MNHGY, CDR2 SVAAGI. The V segment lost 5 bases and the J segment 5 bases; nucleotides outside the gene matches: 6. The CDR3 extends over 15 amino acids. The CDR3 protein is CASSPGLAGAHEQYF. The CDR3 DNA reads TGTGCCAGCAGTCCTGGACTAGCGGGAGCCCACGAGCAGTACTTC.

This chain joins TRBV5-4 and TRBJ2-2, with 12 bases fitting TRBD2. The junction had 5 bases not matched to a gene; V was cut back by 1 base and J by 4 bases. From germline, CDR1 is SGHNT and CDR2 YYREEE (reference sequence). The CDR3 covers 17 residues. This CDR3 reads CASSLLAGGPGTGELFF. In DNA form, the CDR3 reads TGTGCCAGCAGCTTGCTAGCGGGAGGGCCGGGCACCGGGGAGCTGTTTTTT.

The V call is TRBV7-2, the J call TRBJ1-5; D gene uncertain. The germline V gene has CDR1 SGHTA and CDR2 FQGNSA. The CDR3 has 13 amino acids. Deletions cut 2 bases from V and 3 bases from J, with 5 bases between. CDR3 in amino acids: CASSLIDNQPQHF. For the CDR3, the DNA is TGTGCCAGCAGCTTAATTGACAATCAGCCCCAGCATTTT.

This clone occurred once. The rearrangement uses TRBV18 and TRBJ1-1; D is perhaps TRBD1 (6 bases). Germline loops: CDR1 KGHSH, CDR2 LQKENI. The CDR3 contains 15 residues. Trimming removed 5 bases at V and 0 bases at J, with 13 bases between. The CDR3 sequence: CASSSSQGLNTEAFF. The DNA for the CDR3 is TGTGCCAGCTCATCGTCACAGGGCCTGAACACTGAAGCTTTCTTT.

CDR3: CASSKWDRDYGYTF. CDR3 DNA sequence: TGTGCCAGCAGCAAATGGGACAGGGACTATGGCTACACCTTC. The genes are TRBV7-9 and TRBJ1-2, with 9 nucleotides matching TRBD1. Germline-derived CDR1 and CDR2 are SEHNR and FQNEAQ (reference sequence). The CDR3 runs 14 residues. V dropped 5 bases and J dropped 3; count of bases not matched to a gene: 4.

The rearrangement joins TRBV4-3 to TRBJ1-1; D uncertain. Germline CDR1 and CDR2: LGHNA and YSLEER. V lost 3 bases to trimming and J lost 1 base, with 9 bases between them. The CDR3 is 14 residues long. CDR3 amino acids: CASSQSFRNTEAFF. CDR3 DNA: TGCGCCAGCAGCCAGTCTTTCAGGAACACTGAAGCTTTCTTT.

Notes on this clone: At one end, the junction sequence differs from germline, possibly due to a read error. The rearrangement links TRBV6-6 to TRBJ2-5; weak D call: TRBD1 (6 bases). The CDR3 consists of 16 residues. In germline, CDR1 is MNHNY, CDR2 SVGAGI (reference sequence). CDR3 loop: CASSRRTAAFQGTQYF. For the CDR3, the DNA is TGTGCCAGCAGTCGCCGGACAGCGGCTTTTCAAGGGACCCAGTACTTC.

V is TRBV7-2 and J is TRBJ1-1; D not resolved. In germline, CDR1 is SGHTA, CDR2 FQGNSA. The germline V and J ends were trimmed by 5 bases and 9 bases, with 16 bases remaining between them. This CDR3 is 13 amino acids long. The CDR3 here is CASSQPNPRKAFF. The DNA of the CDR3 is TGTGCCAGCAGCCAACCCAACCCCAGAAAAGCTTTCTTT.

V usage is TRBV5-4 and J usage is TRBJ2-4, with unresolved D. Germline CDR1 and CDR2: SGHNT and YYREEE (reference sequence). The V and J ends lost 1 base and 10 bases respectively, with 6 bases between them. The CDR3 has 11 amino acids. In nucleotides, the CDR3 is TGTGCCAGCAGCTTGCACGGAATTCAGTACTTC. Its translation: CASSLHGIQYF.

The chain is built from TRBV15 and TRBJ1-5; the D is unclear. This CDR3 has 13 amino acids. Trimming took off 0 bases at V and 5 bases at J, with 5 bases between the two ends. The germline CDR1 and CDR2 sequences are LNHNV and YYDKDF (reference sequence). Here the CDR3 DNA reads TGTGCCACCAGCAGAGAAGATGATCAGCCCCAGCATTTT. This translates into CATSREDDQPQHF.

V usage is TRBV6-1 and J usage is TRBJ1-2; TRBD1 is a possible D gene (6 bases). The length of the CDR3 is 15 residues. Germline CDR1 and CDR2: MNHNS and SASEGT. The V end lost 4 bases, the J end lost 0 bases, and 12 bases lay between the germline ends. The DNA for the CDR3 is TGTGCCAGCAGTGTATCGGACAGCCCTAACTATGGCTACACCTTC. It codes for CASSVSDSPNYGYTF.

The chain has TRBV25-1 and TRBJ2-7, with 7 bases that match TRBD1. Germline V gene lookup returns CDR1 MGHDK and CDR2 SYGVNS. The trim removed 3 bases at V and 4 bases at J, leaving 6 bases unmatched. The CDR3 covers 14 residues. DNA for the CDR3: TGTGCCAGCAGTGAGCCGGGGACAGTATACGAGCAGTACTTC. It codes for CASSEPGTVYEQYF.

The V and J genes are TRBV4-3 and TRBJ1-1, with TRBD1 matching over 7 bases. Germline V gene data show CDR1 as LGHNA and CDR2 as YSLEER. This CDR3 is 17 amino acids long. V was clipped by 0 bases and J by 8 bases; unmatched bases: 15. The CDR3 region has the DNA TGCGCCAGCAGCCAAGACAGGGTGGGGCAGGGGGTGGGAGAAGCTTTCTTT. Protein sequence: CASSQDRVGQGVGEAFF.

This clone was seen only a few times. The chain combines TRBV7-2 with TRBJ2-3; 7 nucleotides match TRBD2. This CDR3 has 12 amino acids. Per germline, CDR1 SGHTA and CDR2 FQGNSA. After removal of 5 bases from V and 14 bases from J, the junction contained 10 bases not matched to a gene. This CDR3 reads CASSTGLVTSYF. CDR3 sequence (DNA): TGTGCCAGCAGCACCGGACTAGTCACTTCGTATTTT.

This chain connects TRBV6-6 to TRBJ1-5; maybe TRBD1 (5 bases). The V gene lost 6 bases and the J gene lost 2 bases, with 11 bases spanning the gap. Germline values: CDR1 MNHNY, CDR2 SVGAGI (reference sequence). The length of the CDR3 is 14 residues. The CDR3 region is CASRVQGGNQPQHF. Written as DNA, the CDR3 is TGTGCCAGCAGGGTGCAGGGTGGCAATCAGCCCCAGCATTTT.

A single count supports this clone. The chain combines TRBV5-6 with TRBJ2-1, with 7 bases fitting TRBD2. The V gene end was trimmed by 1 base and the J gene end by 4 bases; junction bases not matched to a gene: 5. CDR3 length: 15 residues. From germline, CDR1 is SGHDT and CDR2 YYEEEE. The CDR3 DNA reads TGTGCCAGCAGCTTGAGAACTAGCGCATACAATGAGCAGTTCTTC. It yields the protein CASSLRTSAYNEQFF.

This clone showed up just a few times. This rearrangement joins TRBV4-1 to TRBJ1-2; TRBD1 might be the D (5 bases). This CDR3 has 14 residues. Germline values: CDR1 MGHRA, CDR2 YSYEKL. V gave up 4 bases and J gave up 0 bases, with 9 bases separating them. The CDR3 DNA reads as TGCGCCAGCAGCCTGGACATTACTAACTATGGCTACACCTTC. As protein: CASSLDITNYGYTF.

The chain links TRBV9 to TRBJ2-7, with 8 bases matching TRBD2. Losses at the gene ends were 4 bases for V and 6 bases for J; bases not matched to a gene: 9. CDR1 is SGDLS, CDR2 YYNGEE, per germline. The CDR3 is 14 amino acids. The CDR3, as DNA: TGTGCCAGCAGCTACACCCCCGGGGGGGTCGAGCAGTACTTC. Translation: CASSYTPGGVEQYF.